A single sample gave rise to the 26 T cell receptor beta chains below, sequenced in a study of T cell responses to AZD1222 COVID-19 vaccine. Profiled with immunoSEQ multiplex PCR; TCRdb holds only in-frame clones, not every one. The sample has approximately 150,000 clones, roughly nine tenths seen once; the top ten hold about 1.5%. Sequenced here: peripheral blood, sampled on day 0 of AZD1222 vaccination. The receptors originated from an adult in good health.

The V gene is TRBV7-2, the J gene TRBJ2-7, with 9 nucleotides matching TRBD2. Germline CDR1 reads SGHTA; CDR2 reads FQGNSA. The J segment lost 4 bases and the V segment lost 8 bases, leaving 12 bases of the junction unmatched. The CDR3 is 15 residues long. CDR3 DNA sequence: TGTGCCAGCCGCGAGGCCCCGGCGGGAGGGTACGAGCAGTACTTC. Residues: CASREAPAGGYEQYF.

This clone was picked up a small number of times. The chain employs TRBV7-9 and TRBJ2-2, with D possibly being TRBD2 (5 bases). CDR3 length equals 16 residues. Germline loops: CDR1 SEHNR, CDR2 FQNEAQ (reference sequence). The ends were cut back, 8 bases at V and 0 bases at J, with 16 bases in the middle. The CDR3 coding sequence is TGTGCCAGCCCCCTGCTGAAGCGGACGAACACCGGGGAGCTGTTTTTT. Its translation is CASPLLKRTNTGELFF.

This clone was seen only once. The CDR3 reads CASSLLPQGPSYGYTF. In nucleotides, the CDR3 is TGTGCCAGCAGCTTACTCCCACAGGGGCCTAGCTATGGCTACACCTTC. V and J are TRBV7-9 and TRBJ1-2, with 7 bases matching TRBD1. Per germline, CDR1 SEHNR and CDR2 FQNEAQ (reference sequence). The CDR3 totals 16 residues. Trimming cost V 2 bases and J 4 bases; bases outside gene matches: 10.

This rearrangement joins TRBV15 to TRBJ2-1; D might be TRBD1 (6 bases). The CDR3 spans 17 residues. Germline CDR1 LNHNV, CDR2 YYDKDF (reference sequence). V was cut by 1 base and J by 0 bases, with 13 bases left in between. CDR3 amino acids: CATSRVPGAYSYNEQFF. CDR3 sequence (DNA): TGTGCCACCAGCAGAGTTCCAGGGGCCTACTCCTACAATGAGCAGTTCTTC.

This rearrangement joins TRBV19 to TRBJ1-1, with no clear D. Germline V CDR1 and CDR2: LNHDA, SQIVND (reference sequence). The CDR3 has 14 residues. The germline V and J ends were trimmed by 3 bases and 0 bases, with 8 bases remaining between them. The CDR3 region is CASSIVGLNTEAFF. The CDR3 bases are TGTGCCAGTAGTATTGTAGGATTGAACACTGAAGCTTTCTTT.

This clone was observed once. CDR3 nucleotide sequence: TGTGCCAGCAGCCCGCACAGCGGGAGTCCCGGGGAGCTGTTTTTT. It translates to CASSPHSGSPGELFF. V and J are TRBV7-8 and TRBJ2-2; 8 nucleotides line up with TRBD2. The V gene end was trimmed by 5 bases and the J gene end by 6 bases; junction bases not matched to a gene: 8. This CDR3 has 15 residues. Germline V gene data show CDR1 as SGHVS and CDR2 as FQNEAQ.

The gene calls are TRBV6-6 and TRBJ2-5; no clear D. Per the germline V gene, CDR1 is MNHNY and CDR2 is SVGAGI (reference sequence). Deletions cut 2 bases from V and 0 bases from J, with 7 bases between. The CDR3 contains 14 residues. The CDR3: CASSYQWHQETQYF. CDR3 nucleotides: TGTGCCAGCAGTTACCAATGGCACCAAGAGACCCAGTACTTC.

The chain links TRBV11-2 to TRBJ1-5; 9 bases align to TRBD1. The ends lost 4 bases at V and 7 bases at J; junction bases unmatched: 8. The germline V gene has CDR1 SGHAT and CDR2 FQNNGV. The CDR3 sequence is 15 residues long. In nucleotides, the CDR3 is TGTGCCAGCAGCTCGGGACAGGGAGGAAGCCAGCCCCAGCATTTT. Amino acids: CASSSGQGGSQPQHF.

The chain has TRBV4-3 and TRBJ2-7, with D perhaps given as TRBD1 or TRBD2 (5 bases each). Germline CDR1 and CDR2: LGHNA and YSLEER. V shed 3 bases and J shed 4 bases, with 16 bases lying between them. CDR3 length: 15 residues. The CDR3 reads CASSHLNEGIYEQYF. The DNA of the CDR3 is TGCGCCAGCAGCCATCTTAACGAGGGGATTTACGAGCAGTACTTC.

This sequence joins TRBV6-5 and TRBJ1-6; D is unresolved. The length of the CDR3 is 14 residues. V was shortened by 2 bases and J by 10 bases, with 12 bases between the two germline ends. The germline V gene has CDR1 MNHEY and CDR2 SVGAGI. The CDR3 sequence: CASSYGANGSPLHF. DNA for the CDR3: TGTGCCAGCAGTTACGGAGCCAACGGATCACCCCTCCACTTT.

The chain carries TRBV12-5 and TRBJ1-3; 10 positions match TRBD1. Trimming removed 3 bases from V and 4 bases from J; junction bases left unmatched: 6. Germline loops: CDR1 LGHNT, CDR2 FRNRAP. The CDR3 has 16 amino acids. CDR3 region: CASGFVTGGAGNTIYF. DNA for the CDR3: TGTGCTAGTGGTTTTGTGACAGGGGGCGCGGGAAACACCATATATTTT.

The V call is TRBV14, the J call TRBJ2-2; D remains unclear. The germline V and J ends were trimmed by 1 base and 5 bases, with 11 bases remaining between them. This CDR3 is 15 amino acids long. Germline V gene sequence: CDR1 SGHDN, CDR2 FVKESK. The CDR3 spells CASSQVTVGTGELFF. In DNA, the CDR3 is TGTGCCAGCAGCCAAGTGACTGTGGGGACCGGGGAGCTGTTTTTT.

The chain couples TRBV9 to TRBJ1-6; perhaps TRBD1 as D (5 bases). This CDR3 is built from 14 residues. V lost 7 bases to trimming and J lost 9 bases, with 17 bases between them. Germline lookup yields CDR1 SGDLS and CDR2 YYNGEE. As DNA, the CDR3 is TGTGCCAGCGGAACCGGGACCCCAGGTTCACCCCTCCACTTT. Its protein product is CASGTGTPGSPLHF.

In nucleotides, the CDR3 is TGCAGTGCTAGTCCCTCAAACTACGAGCAGTACTTC. This encodes CSASPSNYEQYF. This rearrangement joins TRBV20-1 to TRBJ2-7; no clear D gene. Per germline, CDR1 DFQATT and CDR2 SNEGSKA (reference sequence). The length of the CDR3 is 12 residues. V dropped 3 bases and J dropped 3 bases, with 9 bases sitting between them.

The chain is built from TRBV6-2 or TRBV6-3 and TRBJ1-1; 8 nucleotides line up with TRBD1. Per the germline V gene, CDR1 is MNHEY and CDR2 is SVGEGT. V was clipped by 5 bases and J by 3 bases; unmatched bases: 5. CDR3 size: 14 residues. The CDR3 DNA is TGTGCCAGCAGTGCCCGGACAGGGCACACTGAAGCTTTCTTT. Its protein product is CASSARTGHTEAFF.

V and J are TRBV25-1 and TRBJ1-1; TRBD1 might be the D (6 bases). Germline CDR1 is MGHDK and CDR2 is SYGVNS. Trimming cost V 1 base and J 1 base, with 7 bases left between them. This CDR3 spans 14 amino acids. DNA for the CDR3: TGTGCCAGCAGTGAATTGGGACAGAACACTGAAGCTTTCTTT. Its protein is CASSELGQNTEAFF.

The gene calls are TRBV3-1 (or the pseudogene TRBV3-2) and TRBJ1-1, with 9 bases identical to TRBD1. The V and J ends lost 0 bases and 4 bases, in that order; junction bases with no gene match: 18. This CDR3 spans 20 amino acids. The V gene's germline CDR1 is LGHDT and CDR2 YNNKEL (reference sequence). The CDR3 is CASSQDSSWDRAKGGTEAFF. The CDR3 nucleotides read TGTGCCAGCAGCCAAGATTCCTCCTGGGACAGGGCAAAGGGGGGCACTGAAGCTTTCTTT.

This chain joins TRBV12-3 or TRBV12-4 and TRBJ1-1, with a tentative D call TRBD1 (6 bases). The V end was cut by 7 bases, the J end by 3 bases, with 12 bases between. The CDR3 length is 13 residues. CDR3: CASTRGGDTEAFF. CDR3 in DNA: TGTGCCAGCACTCGAGGGGGTGACACTGAAGCTTTCTTT.

The chain uses TRBV5-5 and TRBJ1-5; unclear D gene. V dropped 7 bases and J dropped 7 bases, with 18 bases sitting between them. CDR3 length: 14 amino acids. The germline V gene encodes CDR1 SGHKS and CDR2 YYEKEE (reference sequence). The CDR3, as DNA: TGTGCCAGCGAAGCCCGCCATACGGGACAGCCCCAGCATTTT. As protein: CASEARHTGQPQHF. The variable domain in full, with the rest retrieved from reference TRBV5-5 and TRBJ1-5, is DAGVTQSPTHLIKTRGQQVTLRCSPISGHKSVSWYQQVLGQGPQFIFQYYEKEERGRGNFPDRFSARQFPNYSSELNVNALLLGDSALYLCASEARHTGQPQHFGDGTRLSIL.

V gene TRBV30 combines with J gene TRBJ1-2, with 7 bases matching TRBD1. V lost 2 bases, J lost 6 bases, and 6 bases stayed unmatched. Looked up from germline, CDR1 is GTSNPN and CDR2 is SVGIG (reference sequence). This CDR3 region has 13 residues. CDR3 nucleotide sequence: TGTGCCTGGAGTCGGACAGGAATGGATGGCTACACCTTC. Its protein product is CAWSRTGMDGYTF.

V and J are TRBV2 and TRBJ2-1; D is possibly TRBD2 (7 bases). This CDR3 has 14 amino acids. Trimming took off 8 bases at V and 5 bases at J, with 16 bases between the two ends. Germline CDR1 and CDR2: SNHLY and FYNNEI. CDR3 in amino acids: CASLEGGADNEQFF. Here the CDR3 DNA reads TGTGCCAGCCTGGAAGGGGGGGCAGACAATGAGCAGTTCTTC.

This clone has just a few counts. The CDR3 protein is CASSLGSILNTGELFF. The CDR3, as DNA: TGCGCCAGCAGCTTGGGGAGTATCCTGAACACCGGGGAGCTGTTTTTT. J is TRBJ2-2 and V is TRBV5-1, with unresolved D. Germline loops: CDR1 SGHRS, CDR2 YFSETQ. This CDR3 contains 16 residues. Trimming removed 0 bases from V and 1 base from J, with 10 bases in between. The whole variable domain, remainder taken from reference TRBV5-1 and TRBJ2-2, is KAGVTQTPRYLIKTRGQQVTLSCSPISGHRSVSWYQQTPGQGLQFLFEYFSETQRNKGNFPGRFSGRQFSNSRSEMNVSTLELGDSALYLCASSLGSILNTGELFFGEGSRLTVL.

This clone was counted a single time. The rearrangement links TRBV6-7 to TRBJ2-7; 7 positions match TRBD1. TRBV6-7 is labeled an ORF, and its function is uncertain. The CDR3 extends over 13 amino acids. Trimming took 2 bases from V and 6 from J; bases not matched to a gene: 4. CDR3 DNA sequence: TGTGCCAGCAGTTACATCGGACAGGCCGAGCAGTACGTC. The encoded protein is CASSYIGQAEQYV.

This rearrangement joins TRBV20-1 to TRBJ1-1, with D maybe TRBD1 (6 bases). Germline CDR1 is DFQATT and CDR2 is SNEGSKA (reference sequence). The CDR3 has 11 residues. For the CDR3, the DNA is TGCATAACAGGGAGGGACACTGAAGCTTTCTTT. This sequence encodes CITGRDTEAFF.

The CDR3 here is CASSYGDSLLGYTF. The CDR3 DNA reads TGTGCCAGCAGTTACGGGGACAGCCTTCTAGGCTACACCTTC. This chain uses TRBV6-2 or TRBV6-3 with TRBJ1-2; 7 bases align to TRBD1. The CDR3 runs to 14 residues. With 2 bases clipped from V and 8 bases from J, the junction kept 8 bases outside the gene matches. In germline, CDR1 is MNHEY, CDR2 SVGEGT.

Comment on this clone: This same CDR3 is encoded by further DNA sequences in the sample. V and J are TRBV29-1 and TRBJ1-1; D gene ambiguous. The V end lost 6 bases, the J end lost 0 bases, and 5 bases lay between the germline ends. CDR1 and CDR2 (germline): SQVTM, ANQGSEA. This CDR3 spans 11 amino acids. CDR3 in DNA: TGCAGCGTGAGTGTGAACACTGAAGCTTTCTTT. This encodes CSVSVNTEAFF.